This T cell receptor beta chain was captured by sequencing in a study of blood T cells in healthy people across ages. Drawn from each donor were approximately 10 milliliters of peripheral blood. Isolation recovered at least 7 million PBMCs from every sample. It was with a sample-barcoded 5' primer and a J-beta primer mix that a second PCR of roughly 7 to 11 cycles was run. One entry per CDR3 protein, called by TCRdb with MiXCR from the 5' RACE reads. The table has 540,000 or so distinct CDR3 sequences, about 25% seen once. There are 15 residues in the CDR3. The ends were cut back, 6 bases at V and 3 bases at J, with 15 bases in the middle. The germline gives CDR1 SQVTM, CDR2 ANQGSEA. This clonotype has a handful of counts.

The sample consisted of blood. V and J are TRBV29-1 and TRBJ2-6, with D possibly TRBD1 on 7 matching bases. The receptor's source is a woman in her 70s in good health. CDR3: CSVSQGGGGANVLTF. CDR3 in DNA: TGCAGCGTCAGCCAGGGGGGCGGTGGGGCCAACGTCCTGACTTTC.